A selection of T cell receptor beta chains follows, all from one sample in a study of graft-versus-host responses after intestinal transplantation. No antigen has been assigned to these receptors. Libraries were prepared by immunoSEQ multiplex PCR; TCRdb keeps only in-frame clonotypes and omits some of them. The sample lists about 99,000 clones, roughly 92% seen once, with over 0.055% in the top ten. Sequenced here: unstimulated CD8+ T cells sorted from spleen or lymph node cells, sampled before transplant. The receptors come from a human donor who was the organ donor for an intestinal transplant. The CDR3 runs from the conserved cysteine through the conserved F or W. Fields, in order: J gene, D gene, clone size, V gene, CDR3 DNA, CDR3 protein. A D gene is named only where the DNA matches it firmly. Only some rows state a clone size, as once, few, many or a class for expanded clones.

TRBJ2-7 NA NA TRBV6-1 TGTGCCAGCAGCTTTGAGCCGGGACACTTGTACGAGCAGTACTTC CASSFEPGHLYEQYF
TRBJ2-1 NA once TRBV7-8 TGTGCCAGCAGCTTAGTCCCTAGTTGGATCTACAATGAGCAGTTCTTC CASSLVPSWIYNEQFF
TRBJ1-5 TRBD1 few TRBV30 TGTGCCTGGAACCTCGGGACAGGGGGCAATCAGCCCCAGCATTTT CAWNLGTGGNQPQHF
TRBJ2-7 NA NA TRBV2 TGTGCCAGCACGGCGGGCGAGCAGTACTTC CASTAGEQYF
TRBJ1-3 NA NA TRBV11-2 TGTGCCAGCAGCTTAGTTGGCGGAAACTCTGGAAACACCATATATTTT CASSLVGGNSGNTIYF
TRBJ2-1 TRBD2 once TRBV9 TGTGCCAGCAGCTCCCTAGCGGGAGACTACAATGAGCAGTTCTTC CASSSLAGDYNEQFF
TRBJ2-7 TRBD2 NA TRBV5-1 TGCGCCAGCAGCTTAACTCTAGCGGGAGTGCGGGGCGAGCAGTACTTC CASSLTLAGVRGEQYF
TRBJ2-7 NA NA TRBV10-3 TGTGCCATCAGTGAGTCGGCAGGGGCCTACGAGCAGTACTTC CAISESAGAYEQYF
TRBJ1-5 NA NA TRBV5-1 TGCGCCAGCATCATGAGGGGGTTGCAGCCCCAGCATTTT CASIMRGLQPQHF
TRBJ2-1 NA NA TRBV10-3 TGTGCCATCAGTGGATCCAGAAAATACAATGAGCAGTTCTTC CAISGSRKYNEQFF
TRBJ2-7 TRBD2 few TRBV30 TGTGCCTGGATCCGGGAGGGAAGCGAGCAGTACTTC CAWIREGSEQYF
TRBJ1-6 TRBD1 NA TRBV2 TGTGCCAGCACCGACAGGGTGCTGAATTCACCCCTCCACTTT CASTDRVLNSPLHF